This entry features one T cell receptor beta chain sequence. Original processing methods: Amplification of reference gene primers provided the estimated nucleated cell counts. Produced via immunoSEQ multiplex PCR; TCRdb's table is partial and in-frame only. V, J and clone size were drawn from that table, and D and trimming were deduced from the DNA. In the table there are 84,000 or so clones, 60% to 85% of which are singletons. These data belong to a study of blood T cell repertoires in COVID-19. Study-level information: Sources were T cells, B-cell-depleted T cells, or PBMCs; the material itself was cDNA or gDNA.

The ends were cut back, 6 bases at V and 5 bases at J, with 20 bases in the middle. CDR3 size: 15 residues. Germline V lookup: CDR1 MNHEY, CDR2 SVGAGI. This sequence joins TRBV6-5 and TRBJ2-7, with D tentatively TRBD1 (7 bases). This sequence originates from a human donor in a cohort sampled during active COVID-19. The source material was peripheral blood. Here the CDR3 DNA reads TGTGCCAGCAGACCCCCCCGCAGGGGGGCCCACGAGCAGTACTTC. This sequence encodes CASRPPRRGAHEQYF.